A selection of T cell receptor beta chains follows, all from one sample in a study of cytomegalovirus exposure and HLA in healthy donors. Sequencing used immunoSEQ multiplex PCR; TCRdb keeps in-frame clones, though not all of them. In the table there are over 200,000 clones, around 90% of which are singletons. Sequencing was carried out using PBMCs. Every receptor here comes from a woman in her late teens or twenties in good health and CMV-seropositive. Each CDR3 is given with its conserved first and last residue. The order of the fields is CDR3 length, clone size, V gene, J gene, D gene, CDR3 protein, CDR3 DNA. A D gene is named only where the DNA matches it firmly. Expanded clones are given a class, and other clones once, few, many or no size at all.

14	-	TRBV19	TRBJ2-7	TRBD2	CASSMTSGGYEQYF	TGTGCCAGTAGTATGACTAGCGGCGGGTACGAGCAGTACTTC
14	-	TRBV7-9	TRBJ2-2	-	CASTDSRSPGELFF	TGTGCCAGCACCGACAGCCGGAGCCCCGGGGAGCTGTTTTTT
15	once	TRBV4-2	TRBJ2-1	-	CATTRLPSSYNEQFF	TGTGCCACTACGCGTCTCCCGAGCTCCTACAATGAGCAGTTCTTC
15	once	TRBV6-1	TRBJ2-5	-	CASSPRRDSRETQYF	TGTGCCAGCAGTCCAAGGAGGGACAGTAGAGAGACCCAGTACTTC
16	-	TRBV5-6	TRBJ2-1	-	CASSLRGSSAYNEQFF	TGTGCCAGCAGCTTGCGGGGATCCTCAGCCTACAATGAGCAGTTCTTC
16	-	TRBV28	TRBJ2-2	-	CASSLTERMNTGELFF	TGTGCCAGCAGTCTGACAGAGAGAATGAACACCGGGGAGCTGTTTTTT
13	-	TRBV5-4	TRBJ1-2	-	CASSTGTTYGYTF	TGTGCCAGCAGCACCGGGACAACCTATGGCTACACCTTC
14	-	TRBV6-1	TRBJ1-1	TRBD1	CASSADRADTEAFF	TGTGCCAGCAGTGCTGACAGGGCCGACACTGAAGCTTTCTTT
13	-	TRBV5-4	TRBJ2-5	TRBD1	CASSHRDRGTQYF	TGTGCCAGCAGCCACCGGGACAGGGGGACCCAGTACTTC
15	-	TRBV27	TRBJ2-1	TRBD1	CASSFPGQPYNEQFF	TGTGCCAGCAGTTTCCCGGGACAGCCCTACAATGAGCAGTTCTTC
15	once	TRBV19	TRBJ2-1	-	CASSIMAGWQNEQFF	TGTGCCAGTAGTATCATGGCGGGATGGCAAAATGAGCAGTTCTTC
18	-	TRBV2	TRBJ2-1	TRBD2	CASSEAVRREGTYNEQFF	TGTGCCAGCAGTGAGGCGGTACGGCGGGAGGGAACCTACAATGAGCAGTTCTTC
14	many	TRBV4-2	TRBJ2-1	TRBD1	CASSGTGVVNEQFF	TGTGCCAGCAGCGGGACAGGGGTAGTCAATGAGCAGTTCTTC
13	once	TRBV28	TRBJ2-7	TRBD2	CASRPTSGREQYF	TGTGCCAGCAGGCCGACTAGCGGGCGCGAGCAGTACTTC
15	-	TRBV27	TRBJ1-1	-	CASSLGGIGLTEAFF	TGTGCCAGCAGTTTAGGGGGGATCGGGCTCACTGAAGCTTTCTTT
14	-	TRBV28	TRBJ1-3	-	CASSDRGSGNTIYF	TGTGCCAGCAGTGATCGAGGATCGGGAAACACCATATATTTT
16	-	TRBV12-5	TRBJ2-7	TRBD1	CASGSPGGSSSYEQYF	TGTGCTAGTGGTTCGCCAGGGGGTTCTAGCTCCTACGAGCAGTACTTC
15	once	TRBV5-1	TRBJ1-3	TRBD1	CASSFDRGPGNTIYF	TGCGCCAGCAGTTTTGACAGGGGGCCTGGAAACACCATATATTTT
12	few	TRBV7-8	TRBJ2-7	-	CASSFGLTEQYF	TGTGCCAGCAGCTTTGGACTAACCGAGCAGTACTTC
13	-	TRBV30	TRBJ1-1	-	CAWGGRDYSEAFF	TGTGCCTGGGGGGGCAGGGACTATTCTGAAGCTTTCTTT
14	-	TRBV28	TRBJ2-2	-	CASSLSLNTGELFF	TGTGCCAGCAGTTTATCTCTAAACACCGGGGAGCTGTTTTTT
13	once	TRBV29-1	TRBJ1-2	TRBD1	CSAKTGENYGYTF	TGCAGCGCTAAGACAGGGGAGAACTATGGCTACACCTTC
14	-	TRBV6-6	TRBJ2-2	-	CASSYLGYGGELFF	TGTGCCAGCAGTTACCTCGGGTATGGCGGGGAGCTGTTTTTT
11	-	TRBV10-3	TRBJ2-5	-	CAITAGETQYF	TGTGCCATCACGGCCGGGGAGACCCAGTACTTC
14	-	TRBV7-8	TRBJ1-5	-	CASSSRYSNQPQHF	TGTGCCAGCAGTTCTAGATATAGCAATCAGCCCCAGCATTTT
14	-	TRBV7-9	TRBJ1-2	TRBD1	CASSLGQGLYGYTF	TGTGCCAGCAGCCTGGGACAGGGACTCTATGGCTACACCTTC
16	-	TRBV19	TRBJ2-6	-	CASSTQAGSGANVLTF	TGTGCCAGTAGTACTCAGGCGGGCTCTGGGGCCAACGTCCTGACTTTC
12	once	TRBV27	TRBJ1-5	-	CASSPSGQPQHF	TGTGCCAGCAGTCCTTCGGGGCAGCCCCAGCATTTT